Presented here are 12 T cell receptor beta chains from one specimen sequenced in a study of brain T cells in children with intractable seizures. The method was immunoSEQ multiplex PCR; TCRdb's version includes in-frame clones alone and lacks a portion of them. The sample gives 100,000 to 120,000 clones, roughly 94% of which show up once; roughly 4% is in the top ten. Material: peripheral blood, obtained at surgery. All receptors come from a boy younger than two with hemimegalencephaly and intractable seizures.

This clone was counted a few times. The genes are TRBV5-1 and TRBJ1-1, with TRBD1 matching 7 bases. Germline V gene sequence: CDR1 SGHRS, CDR2 YFSETQ. CDR3 length equals 14 residues. The trim removed 2 bases at V and 3 bases at J, leaving 4 bases unmatched. In DNA, the CDR3 is TGCGCCAGCAGCTTAACCGGGACAGACACTGAAGCTTTCTTT. Encoded protein: CASSLTGTDTEAFF.

The chain is built from TRBV6-5 and TRBJ1-6, with D tentatively TRBD1 (5 bases). Germline CDR1 MNHEY, CDR2 SVGAGI. The CDR3 runs 13 residues. The ends were cut back, 10 bases at V and 8 bases at J, with 15 bases in the middle. CDR3 sequence reads: CATKGVWDSPLHF. CDR3 nucleotides: TGTGCCACTAAAGGGGTGTGGGATTCACCCCTCCACTTT.

The chain recombines TRBV27 with TRBJ2-7, with D maybe TRBD2 (6 bases). This CDR3 spans 15 amino acids. V was pared by 4 bases and J by 0 bases, with 13 bases between. The germline V gene encodes CDR1 MNHEY and CDR2 SMNVEV (reference sequence). The CDR3 loop reads CASSYSGLVSYEQYF. DNA for the CDR3: TGTGCCAGCAGTTACAGCGGGTTGGTCTCCTACGAGCAGTACTTC.

In DNA, the CDR3 is TGTGCCAGCAGCTTAGCCACCGGGACAGGTGTCACAGATACGCAGTATTTT. Encoded protein: CASSLATGTGVTDTQYF. V and J are TRBV11-3 and TRBJ2-3; 8 bases fit TRBD1. Germline CDR1 SGHNT, CDR2 YENEEA. The V and J ends lost 1 base and 2 bases, in that order; junction bases with no gene match: 8. The CDR3 length is 17 residues. The entire variable domain, with the rest obtained from reference TRBV11-3 and TRBJ2-3, is as follows: EAGVVQSPRYKIIEKKQPVAFWCNPISGHNTLYWYLQNLGQGPELLIRYENEEAVDDSQLPKDRFSAERLKGVDSTLKIQPAELGDSAVYLCASSLATGTGVTDTQYFGPGTRLTVL.

This chain connects TRBV25-1 to TRBJ1-1; 9 bases are a match to TRBD1. This CDR3 region has 15 residues. In germline, CDR1 is MGHDK, CDR2 SYGVNS. V was clipped by 4 bases and J by 6 bases; unmatched bases: 9. The CDR3, as DNA: TGTGCCAGCAGTGTATTAGGGGACAGGGTGTCTGAAGCTTTCTTT. Amino acid sequence: CASSVLGDRVSEAFF.

Here the CDR3 reads CASSGQGVGSPLHF. In DNA, the CDR3 is TGTGCCAGCAGCGGACAGGGGGTAGGATCACCCCTCCACTTT. The V and J genes are TRBV9 and TRBJ1-6, with 9 bases lining up with TRBD1. V dropped 3 bases and J dropped 10; count of bases not matched to a gene: 5. Looked up from germline, CDR1 is SGDLS and CDR2 is YYNGEE. This CDR3 contains 14 residues. The full variable domain, with the rest looked up from reference TRBV9 and TRBJ1-6, is DSGVTQTPKHLITATGQRVTLRCSPRSGDLSVYWYQQSLDQGLQFLIQYYNGEERAKGNILERFSAQQFPDLHSELNLSSLELGDSALYFCASSGQGVGSPLHFGNGTRLTVT.

V gene TRBV9 combines with J gene TRBJ1-2; D unclear. The CDR3 consists of 13 residues. The V end lost 1 base, the J end lost 8 bases, and 12 bases lay between the germline ends. Germline V lookup: CDR1 SGDLS, CDR2 YYNGEE. Here the CDR3 reads CASSVSGPGGYTF. CDR3 in DNA: TGTGCCAGCAGCGTAAGCGGGCCGGGGGGCTACACCTTC.

V and J are TRBV28 and TRBJ2-1, with D maybe TRBD2 (6 bases). Germline CDR1 MDHEN, CDR2 SYDVKM. The CDR3 is 15 amino acids. V was pared by 6 bases and J by 10 bases, with 22 bases between. The CDR3 is CASRRTLGGIGEQFF. The CDR3 nucleotides read TGTGCCAGCAGACGGACCCTGGGGGGTATCGGGGAGCAGTTCTTC.

The CDR3, as DNA: TGCAGTGCTAGTCTTTGGCGGGAAGAGGCAGATACGCAGTATTTT. Translation gives CSASLWREEADTQYF. J is TRBJ2-3 and V is TRBV20-1; tentatively, D is TRBD2 (6 bases). The V gene's germline CDR1 is DFQATT and CDR2 SNEGSKA (reference sequence). CDR3 length equals 15 residues. V lost 3 bases and J 4 bases, leaving 17 bases between the germline ends.

V gene TRBV11-2 combines with J gene TRBJ2-7; the D call may be TRBD1 or TRBD2 (5 bases each). CDR1 SGHAT and CDR2 FQNNGV come from the germline V gene. Deletions cut 6 bases from V and 5 bases from J, with 20 bases between. CDR3 length: 15 amino acids. The CDR3: CASRSPGRRGNEQYF. DNA for the CDR3: TGTGCCAGCAGGTCCCCGGGACGGCGAGGGAACGAGCAGTACTTC.

The CDR3, as DNA: TGTGTACCCTCCTACGAGCAGTACTTC. Translated, it gives CVPSYEQYF. The V call is TRBV27, the J call TRBJ2-7; no clear D gene. The length of the CDR3 is 9 residues. Germline lookup yields CDR1 MNHEY and CDR2 SMNVEV (reference sequence).

V gene TRBV12-5 combines with J gene TRBJ2-7; 9 positions agree with TRBD2. The J segment lost 6 bases and the V segment lost 5 bases, leaving 11 bases of the junction unmatched. This CDR3 has 15 amino acids. Germline CDR1 is LGHNT and CDR2 is FRNRAP. CDR3 protein: CASGLPGREGLEQYF. Written as DNA, the CDR3 is TGTGCTAGTGGTCTCCCTGGGCGGGAGGGGCTCGAGCAGTACTTC.